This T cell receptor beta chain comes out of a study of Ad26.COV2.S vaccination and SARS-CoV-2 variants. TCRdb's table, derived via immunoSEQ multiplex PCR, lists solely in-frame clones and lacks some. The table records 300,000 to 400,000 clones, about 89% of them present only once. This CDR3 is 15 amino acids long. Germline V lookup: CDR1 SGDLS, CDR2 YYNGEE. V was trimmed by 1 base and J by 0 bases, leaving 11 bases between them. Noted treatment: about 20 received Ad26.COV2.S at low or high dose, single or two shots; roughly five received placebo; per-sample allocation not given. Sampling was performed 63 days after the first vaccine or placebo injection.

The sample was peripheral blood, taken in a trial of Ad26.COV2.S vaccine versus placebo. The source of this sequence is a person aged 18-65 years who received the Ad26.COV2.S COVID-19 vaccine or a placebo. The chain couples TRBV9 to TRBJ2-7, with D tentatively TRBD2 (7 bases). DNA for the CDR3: TGTGCCAGCAGCGTATTGGGGGGGCCCTCCTACGAGCAGTACTTC. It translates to CASSVLGGPSYEQYF.